The 17 T cell receptor beta chains reported below all come from one sample, sequenced in a study of CDR3 diversity in severe acne. One entry per CDR3 protein results from TCRdb running MiXCR on the PCR reads. The table shows around 94,000 distinct CDR3 sequences, with about half occurring only once. The material sequenced was blood. These receptor sequences come from a male donor with acne.

Concerning this clonotype itself: An end of the junction differs from the germline gene, which may be a read error. The chain uses TRBV24-1 and TRBJ2-5; TRBD1 agrees at 12 bases. Germline CDR1 KGHDR, CDR2 SFDVKD. The CDR3 runs to 17 residues. CDR3 DNA: TGTGCCAGCAGTCCGGGACAGGGGGCAGCGGGAGGGGAGACCCAGTACTTC. It specifies CASSPGQGAAGGETQYF.

This sequence joins TRBV6-6 and TRBJ1-3, with D uncertain. This CDR3 has 14 residues. V was clipped by 0 bases and J by 3 bases, with 6 bases between them. Germline CDR1 reads MNHNY; CDR2 reads SVGAGI (reference sequence). The CDR3 DNA sequence: TGTGCCAGCAGTTACTCTACGGGTGGAAACACCATATATTTT. As protein: CASSYSTGGNTIYF.

The CDR3 DNA is TGTGCCAGCAGAAGGGTGGGGCTAGCGGATTCCACCGGGGAGCTGTTTTTT. Its translation is CASRRVGLADSTGELFF. The chain carries TRBV5-6 and TRBJ2-2, with 7 bases aligning to TRBD2. This CDR3 region has 17 residues. Germline-derived CDR1 and CDR2 are SGHDT and YYEEEE. The ends lost 5 bases at V and 4 bases at J; junction bases unmatched: 14. Looking up the rest from reference TRBV5-6 and TRBJ2-2 gives the full variable domain: DAGVTQSPTHLIKTRGQQVTLRCSPKSGHDTVSWYQQALGQGPQFIFQYYEEEERQRGNFPDRFSGHQFPNYSSELNVNALLLGDSALYLCASRRVGLADSTGELFFGEGSRLTVL.

V is TRBV12-3 or TRBV12-4 and J is TRBJ2-6; 8 bases match TRBD1. Trimming removed 6 bases from V and 3 bases from J; junction bases left unmatched: 10. This CDR3 has 17 residues. In nucleotides, the CDR3 is TGTGCCAGCAGCTTAAGGGACAGGTCCTATGGGGCCAACGTCCTGACTTTC. The encoded protein is CASSLRDRSYGANVLTF.

V gene TRBV12-3 or TRBV12-4 combines with J gene TRBJ2-6; no definite D call. The length of the CDR3 is 16 residues. Trimming took off 5 bases at V and 0 bases at J, with 11 bases between the two ends. The CDR3 protein is CASSGLSGSGANVLTF. The CDR3 region has the DNA TGTGCCAGCAGTGGGCTCTCCGGCTCTGGGGCCAACGTCCTGACTTTC.

Notes on this clonotype: A much more abundant neighbour one base away suggests this may be a read error. The chain recombines TRBV20-1 with TRBJ2-7; D remains ambiguous. The J call may be in error: the DNA end matches TRBJ2-5 better. Germline CDR1 is DFQATT and CDR2 is SNEGSKA (reference sequence). This CDR3 spans 13 amino acids. The chain's CDR3 is CSASQRQRGTQYF. The CDR3 DNA sequence: TGCAGTGCCTCGCAGAGGCAGCGTGGGACCCAGTACTTC.

The V and J genes are TRBV24-1 and TRBJ1-5, with D uncertain. This CDR3 comprises 17 residues. CDR1 and CDR2 from the germline V gene are KGHDR and SFDVKD. The V end lost 3 bases, the J end lost 2 bases, and 16 bases lay between the germline ends. CDR3 sequence reads: CATSDPAAGPGNQPQHF. The CDR3, as DNA: TGTGCCACCAGTGATCCCGCGGCCGGGCCCGGCAATCAGCCCCAGCATTTT.

The chain has TRBV28 and TRBJ2-3; tentatively, D is TRBD2 (6 bases). The V end lost 2 bases, the J end lost 6 bases, and 15 bases lay between the germline ends. The V gene's germline CDR1 is MDHEN and CDR2 SYDVKM. The CDR3 covers 15 residues. CDR3 sequence: CASSLKEGPADTQYF. The CDR3 DNA reads TGTGCCAGCAGTTTAAAGGAGGGCCCTGCTGATACGCAGTATTTT. Full variable domain (missing parts from reference TRBV28 and TRBJ2-3): DVKVTQSSRYLVKRTGEKVFLECVQDMDHENMFWYRQDPGLGLRLIYFSYDVKMKEKGDIPEGYSVSREKKERFSLILESASTNQTSMYLCASSLKEGPADTQYFGPGTRLTVL.

This chain joins TRBV7-2 and TRBJ1-6; the match to TRBD1 covers 10 bases. The CDR3 spans 14 residues. Unmatched junction bases numbered 4, after V lost 6 bases and J lost 8 bases. From germline, CDR1 is SGHTA and CDR2 FQGNSA. The CDR3 here is CASRLGTGDSPLHF. The CDR3 bases are TGTGCCAGCAGGCTAGGGACAGGGGATTCACCCCTCCACTTT.

At least ten counts were recorded for this clonotype. With a much larger clone just one base away, this may be a read error. The V gene is TRBV20-1, the J gene TRBJ2-1, with 13 bases fitting TRBD2. Germline CDR1 DFQATT, CDR2 SNEGSKA (reference sequence). CDR3 length: 16 amino acids. The CDR3, as DNA: TGCAGTGCTAACAGACCGGGACTAGCGGGATTCAATGGGCAGTTCTTC. Its translation: CSANRPGLAGFNGQFF.

This clonotype occurred many times. This chain joins TRBV6-1 and TRBJ2-3, with 7 bases matching TRBD2. Looked up from germline, CDR1 is MNHNS and CDR2 is SASEGT. The CDR3 sequence is 14 residues long. V was pared by 2 bases and J by 4 bases, with 3 bases of the junction left unmatched. The CDR3 sequence is CASSERAGADTQYF. In DNA, the CDR3 is TGTGCCAGCAGTGAAAGGGCGGGAGCAGATACGCAGTATTTT.

The chain carries TRBV4-1 and TRBJ2-7; TRBD2 agrees at 9 bases. Unmatched junction bases numbered 8, after V lost 2 bases and J lost 3 bases. This CDR3 has 16 amino acids. The germline V gene encodes CDR1 MGHRA and CDR2 YSYEKL. The CDR3 loop is CASSQYPGLADYEQYF. CDR3 DNA sequence: TGCGCCAGCAGCCAATATCCGGGACTAGCTGACTACGAGCAGTACTTC.

This clonotype has a count of ten or more. The chain employs TRBV19 and TRBJ1-1, with a weak D call TRBD1 (5 bases). In germline, CDR1 is LNHDA, CDR2 SQIVND (reference sequence). V gave up 3 bases and J gave up 8 bases, with 10 bases separating them. The CDR3 is 12 residues long. CDR3 sequence reads: CASSIIEGEAFF. CDR3 nucleotide sequence: TGTGCCAGTAGTATTATAGAGGGGGAAGCTTTCTTT.

The rearrangement links TRBV5-5 to TRBJ1-2; D gene ambiguous. The CDR3 contains 13 residues. Germline loops: CDR1 SGHKS, CDR2 YYEKEE (reference sequence). V was clipped by 2 bases and J by 4 bases, with 9 bases between them. CDR3 in DNA: TGTGCCAGCAGCTTAGATCGGAGCTATGGCTACACCTTC. Protein: CASSLDRSYGYTF.

The chain has TRBV25-1 and TRBJ2-5, with a possible D match to TRBD1 (6 bases). The CDR3 is 16 residues long. Germline CDR1 MGHDK, CDR2 SYGVNS. V was trimmed by 2 bases and J by 6 bases, leaving 19 bases between them. DNA for the CDR3: TGTGCCAGCAGTGAAACCTATACAGGGATGCGGCAGACCCAGTACTTC. This translates into CASSETYTGMRQTQYF. Drawing the rest from reference TRBV25-1 and TRBJ2-5, the complete variable domain is EADIYQTPRYLVIGTGKKITLECSQTMGHDKMYWYQQDPGMELHLIHYSYGVNSTEKGDLSSESTVSRIRTEHFPLTLESARPSHTSQYLCASSETYTGMRQTQYFGPGTRLLVL.

With regard to this clonotype: A much larger clone lies a single base off, so this may be a read error. The V gene is TRBV7-9, the J gene TRBJ2-3, with D maybe TRBD2 (6 bases). Germline loops: CDR1 SEHNR, CDR2 FQNEAQ (reference sequence). CDR3 length: 15 residues. CDR3 sequence reads: CASSLVSGSTDMQYF. The CDR3 nucleotides read TGTGCCAGCAGCTTAGTTAGCGGCAGCACAGATATGCAGTATTTT.

This clonotype has a single count. A much larger clonotype is one base distant, so this may be a read error. The chain recombines TRBV7-3 with TRBJ2-5; D remains unclear. Germline lookup yields CDR1 SGHTA and CDR2 FQGTGA. V was clipped by 2 bases and J by 11 bases, with 15 bases between them. The CDR3 sequence is 13 residues long. The CDR3 nucleotides are TGTGCCAGCAGCTTAGATCGGGTGGGTGAGCAGTACTTC. Translating it yields CASSLDRVGEQYF.